This entry lists 26 T cell receptor beta chains sequenced from one sample in a study of monozygotic twins with inflammatory bowel disease. From its re-call of the 5' RACE reads, TCRdb lists each CDR3 protein once, without DNA. The sample features about 380,000 distinct CDR3 sequences, with approximately 2.4% in its top ten. Sample: blood. The receptors here all came from a human donor with ulcerative colitis or Crohn's disease, or a healthy co-twin of an affected twin (not recorded which).

J is TRBJ2-5 and V is TRBV27. Germline values: CDR1 MNHEY, CDR2 SMNVEV (reference sequence). The CDR3 has 16 amino acids. The CDR3 loop is CASSSLGLQVKETQYF.

The CDR3 sequence: CASSPTWDFEGYTF. The chain has TRBV14 and TRBJ1-2. CDR1 is SGHDN and CDR2 is FVKESK in the germline V gene. The CDR3 is made up of 14 amino acids.

The CDR3 protein is CASSYSRQTPEAFF. This chain uses TRBV6-5 with TRBJ1-1. The length of the CDR3 is 14 residues. CDR1 and CDR2 (germline): MNHEY, SVGAGI.

Here the CDR3 reads CASSFESLQGALPKYTDTQYF. The chain joins TRBV12-3 or TRBV12-4 to TRBJ2-3; TCRdb's D call, TRBD1, is unchecked because there is no DNA. There are 21 residues in the CDR3.

CDR3 residues: CASQGGRSYEQYF. V gene TRBV28 combines with J gene TRBJ2-7; TCRdb outputs TRBD1, but without DNA this stays unchecked. This CDR3 is 13 amino acids long. Germline V lookup: CDR1 MDHEN, CDR2 SYDVKM.

This rearrangement joins TRBV7-9 to TRBJ2-3. Germline lookup yields CDR1 SEHNR and CDR2 FQNEAQ (reference sequence). The CDR3 covers 14 residues. CDR3 loop: CASSLGYSQDTQYF.

The chain is built from TRBV6-2 or TRBV6-3 and TRBJ2-2; no DNA is available, so the TRBD1 call from TCRdb remains unchecked. Germline loops: CDR1 MNHEY, CDR2 SVGEGT. CDR3 size: 17 residues. CDR3 in amino acids: CASSYFPGQKNTGELFF.

This chain's CDR3 is CASRPPRDRGPTEAFF. This chain joins TRBV12-3 or TRBV12-4 and TRBJ1-1; no DNA is available, so the TRBD1 call from TCRdb remains unchecked. The CDR3 has 16 amino acids.

V is TRBV4-3 and J is TRBJ1-2; the D gene TCRdb calls, TRBD1, cannot be checked with no DNA. Germline V gives CDR1 LGHNA, CDR2 YSLEER. The CDR3 contains 17 residues. CDR3: CASSQAAGGLANYGYTF.

V usage is TRBV20-1 and J usage is TRBJ2-3; TCRdb lists TRBD1, though no DNA is available to test this call. Germline V lookup: CDR1 DFQATT, CDR2 SNEGSKA (reference sequence). This CDR3 contains 15 residues. The CDR3 loop is CSARDWGINTYTQYF.

This chain joins TRBV7-9 and TRBJ2-5; the TCRdb D gene call, TRBD1, has no DNA to confirm it. Germline assignment: CDR1 SEHNR and CDR2 FQNEAQ (reference sequence). The CDR3 length is 14 residues. Here the CDR3 reads CASSQPPDRETQYF.

J is TRBJ2-1 and V is TRBV5-1. CDR3 length: 15 residues. Germline CDR1 is SGHRS and CDR2 is YFSETQ. CDR3 protein: CASSSDTSSYNEQFF.

The V gene is TRBV24-1, the J gene TRBJ2-1; TCRdb picks TRBD2, but there is no DNA to check that call. This CDR3 has 16 amino acids. Germline lookup yields CDR1 KGHDR and CDR2 SFDVKD. This chain's CDR3 is CATSDNSGGSYNEQFF.

This sequence joins TRBV4-1 and TRBJ2-3. The CDR3 sequence is 16 residues long. Per germline, CDR1 MGHRA and CDR2 YSYEKL. This CDR3 is CASSQVTGPLADTQYF.

V and J are TRBV6-2 or TRBV6-3 and TRBJ2-1. Germline values: CDR1 MNHEY, CDR2 SVGEGT. CDR3 length: 14 amino acids. CDR3 amino acids: CASSYYRPDNEQFF.

This chain links TRBV6-5 with TRBJ2-7; TCRdb's D gene call, TRBD2, goes unchecked for lack of DNA. CDR1 is MNHEY and CDR2 is SVGAGI in the germline V gene. The CDR3 loop spans 16 amino acids. CDR3 amino acids: CASSYQLAGTLYEQYF.

The chain couples TRBV5-6 to TRBJ1-2. The CDR3 runs 15 residues. Germline V gene sequence: CDR1 SGHDT, CDR2 YYEEEE. CDR3 residues: CASSLGVRTNYGYTF.

The chain carries TRBV10-3 and TRBJ2-1. CDR1 is ENHRY, CDR2 SYGVKD, per germline. The CDR3 covers 14 residues. Here the CDR3 reads CAISDLSSYNEQFF.

The rearrangement links TRBV5-1 to TRBJ2-3; TCRdb's D call of TRBD1 is untestable without DNA. CDR1 SGHRS and CDR2 YFSETQ come from the germline V gene. CDR3 length equals 15 residues. CDR3 protein: CASSFQGPQGDTQYF. The entire variable domain, with the rest obtained from reference TRBV5-1 and TRBJ2-3, is as follows: KAGVTQTPRYLIKTRGQQVTLSCSPISGHRSVSWYQQTPGQGLQFLFEYFSETQRNKGNFPGRFSGRQFSNSRSEMNVSTLELGDSALYLCASSFQGPQGDTQYFGPGTRLTVL.

V is TRBV10-3 and J is TRBJ2-3; TCRdb returns TRBD2, unconfirmable since there is no DNA. Per germline, CDR1 ENHRY and CDR2 SYGVKD. The CDR3 has 15 residues. The CDR3 sequence: CAISAGVLGTDTQYF.

Here the CDR3 reads CASSPGGANYGYTF. The rearrangement joins TRBV6-6 to TRBJ1-2; TCRdb indicates TRBD1, and absent DNA this call remains unverified. In germline, CDR1 is MNHNY, CDR2 SVGAGI (reference sequence). The CDR3 totals 14 residues.

The chain employs TRBV20-1 and TRBJ2-7; lacking DNA, the TRBD1 call made by TCRdb goes unchecked. Germline-derived CDR1 and CDR2 are DFQATT and SNEGSKA (reference sequence). The CDR3 contains 14 residues. The chain's CDR3 is CSARPRQGIYEQYF.

The chain joins TRBV29-1 to TRBJ1-5. The CDR3 is 13 amino acids. Germline V gives CDR1 SQVTM, CDR2 ANQGSEA. CDR3 residues: CSVEESGDQPQHF.

The V and J genes are TRBV4-2 and TRBJ2-3; TCRdb's D gene call, TRBD2, goes unchecked for lack of DNA. Looked up from germline, CDR1 is LGHNA and CDR2 is YNFKEQ. The CDR3 is made up of 15 amino acids. CDR3 protein: CASSPHGPGTDTQYF.

This CDR3 reads CASSYDRGSGEQFF. V gene TRBV6-5 combines with J gene TRBJ2-1; lacking DNA, the TRBD1 call made by TCRdb goes unchecked. Germline V gene data show CDR1 as MNHEY and CDR2 as SVGAGI. The CDR3 length is 14 residues.

The rearrangement links TRBV4-2 to TRBJ2-7. The germline V gene has CDR1 LGHNA and CDR2 YNFKEQ. This CDR3 is 15 amino acids long. CDR3 sequence: CASSQDLGLASEQYF.